This TCR beta chain was identified during a study of T cells after yellow fever vaccination. The V gene's germline CDR1 is MGHRA and CDR2 YSYEKL. Losses at the gene ends were 8 bases for V and 3 bases for J; bases not matched to a gene: 12. The CDR3 loop spans 16 amino acids. Template switching with 5'RACE generated the TCR cDNA and added a universal primer site and UMIs. TCRdb re-called the 5' RACE reads through MiXCR, storing one row per CDR3 protein. The table has more than 90,000 distinct CDR3 sequences, about 7.2% seen once. General study results and limits: Subsequent to the booster, the majority of primary-vaccination clones reappeared (96% CD4, 88% CD8). CD4 and CD8 compartments shared a small share of clonotypes, likely from convergent recombination.

This clonotype was seen at least ten times. The target antigen is unknown. J is TRBJ1-5 and V is TRBV4-1; TRBD1 matches 8 bases. The sample was CD4+ T cells sorted from PBMCs, taken more than 40 days after the first yellow fever vaccination. This TCR derives from a man between 18 and 35 years old who received the YFV17D yellow fever vaccine. The CDR3 DNA follows: TGCGCCAGCGGGGTGGGTGACAGGGGTTACAATCAGCCCCAGCATTTT. Its protein product is CASGVGDRGYNQPQHF.